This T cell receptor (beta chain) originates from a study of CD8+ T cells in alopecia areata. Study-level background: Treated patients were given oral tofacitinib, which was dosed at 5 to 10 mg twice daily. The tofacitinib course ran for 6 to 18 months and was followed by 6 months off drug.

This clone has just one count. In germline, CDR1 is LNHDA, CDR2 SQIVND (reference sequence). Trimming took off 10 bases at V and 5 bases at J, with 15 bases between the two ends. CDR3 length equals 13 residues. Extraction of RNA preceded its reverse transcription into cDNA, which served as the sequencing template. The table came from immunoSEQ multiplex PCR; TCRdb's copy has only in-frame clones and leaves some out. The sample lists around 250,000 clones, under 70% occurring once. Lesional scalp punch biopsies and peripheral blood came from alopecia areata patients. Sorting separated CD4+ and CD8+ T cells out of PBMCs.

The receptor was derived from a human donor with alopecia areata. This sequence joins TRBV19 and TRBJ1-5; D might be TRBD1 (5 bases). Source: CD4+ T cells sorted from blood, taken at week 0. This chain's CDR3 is CATSVLGDQPQHF. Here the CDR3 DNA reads TGTGCCACCTCCGTCTTGGGGGATCAGCCCCAGCATTTT.